The clone carrying this T cell receptor beta chain came up many times. This record belongs to a study of regulatory T cells in long-lasting Graves disease. Background on the study: New Graves' disease cases had less than 3 months of antithyroid drugs.

Building the TCR beta libraries relied on iRepertoire HTBI primers, and CDR3 regions underwent Arm-PCR. Using its own MiXCR run on the multiplex PCR reads, TCRdb lists one record per CDR3 protein. The sample holds 400,000 to 450,000 distinct CDR3 sequences; around 14% are singletons and the top ten take approximately 16%. The sample's time point: newly diagnosed GD, antithyroid drugs for less than 3 months. PBMC-extracted RNA yielded the TCR library. CDR1 DFQATT and CDR2 SNEGSKA come from the germline V gene (reference sequence). This CDR3 has 14 residues. Deletions cut 1 base from V and 1 base from J, with 10 bases between. This same sample was also taken into another study, of T cells in Graves' hyperthyroidism and ophthalmopathy.

The sequence was collected from a woman aged 25 to 39 with Graves disease. Source: peripheral blood mononuclear cells (PBMCs), taken at new diagnosis, from a patient treated with antithyroid drugs. The rearrangement joins TRBV20-1 to TRBJ1-1, with unresolved D. CDR3 sequence reads: CSARAPVGNTEAFF. CDR3 nucleotides: TGCAGTGCTAGAGCTCCGGTGGGGAACACTGAAGCTTTCTTT.